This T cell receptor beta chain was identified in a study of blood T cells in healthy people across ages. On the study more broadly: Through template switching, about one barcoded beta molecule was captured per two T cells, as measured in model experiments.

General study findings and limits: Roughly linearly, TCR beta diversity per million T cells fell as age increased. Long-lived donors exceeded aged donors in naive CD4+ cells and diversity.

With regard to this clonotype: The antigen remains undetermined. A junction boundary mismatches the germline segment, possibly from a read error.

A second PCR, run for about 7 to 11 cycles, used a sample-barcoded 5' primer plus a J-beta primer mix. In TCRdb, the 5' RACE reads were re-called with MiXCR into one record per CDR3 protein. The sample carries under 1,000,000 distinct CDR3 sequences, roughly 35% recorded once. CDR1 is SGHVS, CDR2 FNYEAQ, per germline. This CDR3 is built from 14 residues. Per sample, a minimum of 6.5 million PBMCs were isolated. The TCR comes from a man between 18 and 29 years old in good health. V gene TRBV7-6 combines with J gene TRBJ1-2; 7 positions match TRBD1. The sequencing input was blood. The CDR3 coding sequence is TGTGCTAGCAGCTCAGAGACAGGGCATTATGGCTACACCTTC. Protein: CASSSETGHYGYTF.